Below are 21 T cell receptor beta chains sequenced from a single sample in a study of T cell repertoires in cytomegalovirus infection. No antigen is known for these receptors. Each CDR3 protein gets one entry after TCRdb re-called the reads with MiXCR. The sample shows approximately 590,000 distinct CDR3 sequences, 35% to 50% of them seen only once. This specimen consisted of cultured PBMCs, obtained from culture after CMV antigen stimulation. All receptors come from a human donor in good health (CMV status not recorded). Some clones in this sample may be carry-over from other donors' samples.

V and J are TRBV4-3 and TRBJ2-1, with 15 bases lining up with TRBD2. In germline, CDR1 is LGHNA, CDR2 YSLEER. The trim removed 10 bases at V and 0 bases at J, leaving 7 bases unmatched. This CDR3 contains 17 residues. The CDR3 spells CATSGTSGRSSYNEQFF. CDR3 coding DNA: TGCGCCACCTCAGGGACTAGCGGGAGGAGCTCCTACAATGAGCAGTTCTTC.

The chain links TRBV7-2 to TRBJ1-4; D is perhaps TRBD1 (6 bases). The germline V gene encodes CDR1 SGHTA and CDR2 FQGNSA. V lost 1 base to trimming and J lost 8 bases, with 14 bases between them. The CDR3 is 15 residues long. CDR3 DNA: TGTGCCAGCAGCTTAGGGGGGCAACGAGGCGAAAAACTGTTTTTT. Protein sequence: CASSLGGQRGEKLFF.

The CDR3: CASSQDSTATYEQYF. The DNA for the CDR3 is TGCGCCAGCAGCCAAGATTCGACAGCGACCTACGAGCAGTACTTC. This chain joins TRBV4-3 and TRBJ2-7; D is possibly TRBD1 (5 bases). CDR3 length: 15 residues. V lost 0 bases and J 2 bases, leaving 11 bases between the germline ends. Germline V gives CDR1 LGHNA, CDR2 YSLEER.

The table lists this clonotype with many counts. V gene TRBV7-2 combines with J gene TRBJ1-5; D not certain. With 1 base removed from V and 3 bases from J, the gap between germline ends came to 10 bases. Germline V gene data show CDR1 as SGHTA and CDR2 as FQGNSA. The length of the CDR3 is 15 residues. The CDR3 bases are TGTGCCAGCAGCTTAGATTTGGGTCCCAATCAGCCCCAGCATTTT. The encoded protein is CASSLDLGPNQPQHF.

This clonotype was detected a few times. CDR3 protein: CASSLEVRGSPLHF. CDR3 nucleotides: TGCGCCAGCAGCTTGGAAGTCAGGGGTTCACCCCTCCACTTT. The J gene is TRBJ1-6, the V gene TRBV5-1; D is perhaps TRBD1 (6 bases). From germline, CDR1 is SGHRS and CDR2 YFSETQ. This CDR3 region has 14 residues. The germline V and J ends were trimmed by 0 bases and 9 bases, with 10 bases remaining between them.

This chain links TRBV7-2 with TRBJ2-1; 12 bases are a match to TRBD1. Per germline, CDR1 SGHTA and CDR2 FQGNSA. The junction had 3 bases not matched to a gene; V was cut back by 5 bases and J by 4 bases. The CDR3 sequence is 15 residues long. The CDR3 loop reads CASSRDRGLYNEQFF. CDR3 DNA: TGTGCCAGCAGCCGGGACAGGGGGCTGTACAATGAGCAGTTCTTC.

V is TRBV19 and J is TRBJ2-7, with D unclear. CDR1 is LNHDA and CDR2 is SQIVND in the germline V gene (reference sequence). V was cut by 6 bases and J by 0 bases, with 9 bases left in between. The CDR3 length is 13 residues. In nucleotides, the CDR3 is TGTGCCAGTAGAAACCCGAGCTCCTACGAGCAGTACTTC. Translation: CASRNPSSYEQYF.

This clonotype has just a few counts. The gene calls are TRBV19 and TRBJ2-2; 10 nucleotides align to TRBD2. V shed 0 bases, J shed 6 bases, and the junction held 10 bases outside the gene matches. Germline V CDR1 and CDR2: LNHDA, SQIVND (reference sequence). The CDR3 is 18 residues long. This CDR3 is CASSIDRPLAGAAGELFF. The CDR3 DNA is TGTGCCAGTAGTATAGACCGTCCCCTAGCGGGGGCGGCCGGGGAGCTGTTTTTT.

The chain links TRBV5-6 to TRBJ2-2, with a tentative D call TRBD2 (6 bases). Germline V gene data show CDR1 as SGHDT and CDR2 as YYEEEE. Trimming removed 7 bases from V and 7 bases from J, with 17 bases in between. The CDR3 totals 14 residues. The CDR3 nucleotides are TGTGCCAGCGGGAGGTCGACCCTCTTCGGGGAGCTGTTTTTT. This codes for CASGRSTLFGELFF.

This chain's CDR3 is CASSLNPPRELFF. The CDR3 region has the DNA TGTGCCAGCAGCTTGAATCCGCCCAGGGAGCTGTTTTTT. The J gene is TRBJ2-2, the V gene TRBV7-2; D gene ambiguous. V lost 3 bases and J 9 bases, leaving 11 bases between the germline ends. The CDR3 totals 13 residues. Germline V gene lookup returns CDR1 SGHTA and CDR2 FQGNSA.

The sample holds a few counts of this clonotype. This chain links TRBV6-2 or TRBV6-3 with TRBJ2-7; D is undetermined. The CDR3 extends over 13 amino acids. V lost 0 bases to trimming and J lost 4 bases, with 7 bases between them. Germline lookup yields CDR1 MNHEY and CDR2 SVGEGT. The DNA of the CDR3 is TGTGCCAGCAGTTACTCGGGCCCTTACGAGCAGTACTTC. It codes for CASSYSGPYEQYF.

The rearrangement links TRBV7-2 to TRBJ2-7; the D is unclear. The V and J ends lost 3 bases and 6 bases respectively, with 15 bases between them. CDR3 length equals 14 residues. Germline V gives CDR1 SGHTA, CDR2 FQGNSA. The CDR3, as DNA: TGTGCCAGCAGCTTCCGTGATAGGGCGAGCGAGCAGTACTTC. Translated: CASSFRDRASEQYF.

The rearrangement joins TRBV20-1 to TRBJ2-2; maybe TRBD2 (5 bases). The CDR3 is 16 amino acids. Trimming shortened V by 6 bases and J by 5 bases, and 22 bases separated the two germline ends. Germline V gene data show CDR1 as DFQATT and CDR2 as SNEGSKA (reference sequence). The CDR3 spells CSARPSRAPRTGELFF. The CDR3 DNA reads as TGCAGTGCCCGACCGTCGCGGGCCCCTCGTACCGGGGAGCTGTTTTTT.

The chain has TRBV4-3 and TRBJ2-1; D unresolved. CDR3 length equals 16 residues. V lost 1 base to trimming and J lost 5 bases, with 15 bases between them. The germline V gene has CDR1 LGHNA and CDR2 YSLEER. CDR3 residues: CASSQVETRNHNEQFF. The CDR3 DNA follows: TGCGCCAGCAGCCAAGTAGAAACGAGGAATCACAATGAGCAGTTCTTC.

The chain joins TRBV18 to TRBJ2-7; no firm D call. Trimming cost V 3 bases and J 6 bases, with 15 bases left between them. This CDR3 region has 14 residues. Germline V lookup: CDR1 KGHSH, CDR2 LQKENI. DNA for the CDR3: TGTGCCAGCTCACCCGACCTGGCTCGGAGCGAGCAGTACTTC. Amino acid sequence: CASSPDLARSEQYF.

The CDR3 nucleotides read TGTGCCAGCAGCTTAGGATGGGGACAGGCGTCTTCACCCCTCCACTTT. Its protein product is CASSLGWGQASSPLHF. The chain carries TRBV11-2 and TRBJ1-6; 8 nucleotides line up with TRBD1. The CDR3 totals 16 residues. Germline V CDR1 and CDR2: SGHAT, FQNNGV. V shed 1 base and J 9 bases; nucleotides not matched to a gene: 8.

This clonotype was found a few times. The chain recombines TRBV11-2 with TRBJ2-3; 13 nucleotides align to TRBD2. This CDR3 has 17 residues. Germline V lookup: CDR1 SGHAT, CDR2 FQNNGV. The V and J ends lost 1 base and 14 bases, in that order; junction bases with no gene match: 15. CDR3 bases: TGTGCCAGCAGCTTAGTGTTTCGGACTAGCGGGGGTCCAGGGGCGTATTTT. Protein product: CASSLVFRTSGGPGAYF.

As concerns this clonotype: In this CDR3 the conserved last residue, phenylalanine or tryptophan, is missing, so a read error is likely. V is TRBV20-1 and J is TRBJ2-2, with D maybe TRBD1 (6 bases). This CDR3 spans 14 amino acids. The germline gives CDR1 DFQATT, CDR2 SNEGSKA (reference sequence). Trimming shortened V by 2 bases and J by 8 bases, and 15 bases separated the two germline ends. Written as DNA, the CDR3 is TGCAGTGCTAGACCCGGGACACTCGAGGGGGAGCTGTTTGTT. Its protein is CSARPGTLEGELFV.

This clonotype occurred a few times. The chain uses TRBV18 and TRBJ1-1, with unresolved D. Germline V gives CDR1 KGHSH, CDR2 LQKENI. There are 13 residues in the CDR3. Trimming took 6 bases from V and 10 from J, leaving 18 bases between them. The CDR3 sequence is CASSIAEMDAAFF. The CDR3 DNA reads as TGTGCCAGCTCCATAGCGGAGATGGATGCAGCTTTCTTT.

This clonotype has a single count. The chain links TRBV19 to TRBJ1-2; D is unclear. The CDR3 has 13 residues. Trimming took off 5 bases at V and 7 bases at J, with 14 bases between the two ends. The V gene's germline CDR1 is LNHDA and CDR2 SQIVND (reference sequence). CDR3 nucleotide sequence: TGTGCCAGTAGTCCAGGACGGGTAATTGGCTACACCTTC. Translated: CASSPGRVIGYTF.

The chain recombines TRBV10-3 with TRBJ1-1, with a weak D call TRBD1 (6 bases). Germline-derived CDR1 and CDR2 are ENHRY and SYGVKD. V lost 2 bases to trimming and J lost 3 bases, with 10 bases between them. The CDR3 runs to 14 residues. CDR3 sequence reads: CAISERGLDTEAFF. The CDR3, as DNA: TGTGCCATCAGTGAGAGGGGGTTGGACACTGAAGCTTTCTTT.